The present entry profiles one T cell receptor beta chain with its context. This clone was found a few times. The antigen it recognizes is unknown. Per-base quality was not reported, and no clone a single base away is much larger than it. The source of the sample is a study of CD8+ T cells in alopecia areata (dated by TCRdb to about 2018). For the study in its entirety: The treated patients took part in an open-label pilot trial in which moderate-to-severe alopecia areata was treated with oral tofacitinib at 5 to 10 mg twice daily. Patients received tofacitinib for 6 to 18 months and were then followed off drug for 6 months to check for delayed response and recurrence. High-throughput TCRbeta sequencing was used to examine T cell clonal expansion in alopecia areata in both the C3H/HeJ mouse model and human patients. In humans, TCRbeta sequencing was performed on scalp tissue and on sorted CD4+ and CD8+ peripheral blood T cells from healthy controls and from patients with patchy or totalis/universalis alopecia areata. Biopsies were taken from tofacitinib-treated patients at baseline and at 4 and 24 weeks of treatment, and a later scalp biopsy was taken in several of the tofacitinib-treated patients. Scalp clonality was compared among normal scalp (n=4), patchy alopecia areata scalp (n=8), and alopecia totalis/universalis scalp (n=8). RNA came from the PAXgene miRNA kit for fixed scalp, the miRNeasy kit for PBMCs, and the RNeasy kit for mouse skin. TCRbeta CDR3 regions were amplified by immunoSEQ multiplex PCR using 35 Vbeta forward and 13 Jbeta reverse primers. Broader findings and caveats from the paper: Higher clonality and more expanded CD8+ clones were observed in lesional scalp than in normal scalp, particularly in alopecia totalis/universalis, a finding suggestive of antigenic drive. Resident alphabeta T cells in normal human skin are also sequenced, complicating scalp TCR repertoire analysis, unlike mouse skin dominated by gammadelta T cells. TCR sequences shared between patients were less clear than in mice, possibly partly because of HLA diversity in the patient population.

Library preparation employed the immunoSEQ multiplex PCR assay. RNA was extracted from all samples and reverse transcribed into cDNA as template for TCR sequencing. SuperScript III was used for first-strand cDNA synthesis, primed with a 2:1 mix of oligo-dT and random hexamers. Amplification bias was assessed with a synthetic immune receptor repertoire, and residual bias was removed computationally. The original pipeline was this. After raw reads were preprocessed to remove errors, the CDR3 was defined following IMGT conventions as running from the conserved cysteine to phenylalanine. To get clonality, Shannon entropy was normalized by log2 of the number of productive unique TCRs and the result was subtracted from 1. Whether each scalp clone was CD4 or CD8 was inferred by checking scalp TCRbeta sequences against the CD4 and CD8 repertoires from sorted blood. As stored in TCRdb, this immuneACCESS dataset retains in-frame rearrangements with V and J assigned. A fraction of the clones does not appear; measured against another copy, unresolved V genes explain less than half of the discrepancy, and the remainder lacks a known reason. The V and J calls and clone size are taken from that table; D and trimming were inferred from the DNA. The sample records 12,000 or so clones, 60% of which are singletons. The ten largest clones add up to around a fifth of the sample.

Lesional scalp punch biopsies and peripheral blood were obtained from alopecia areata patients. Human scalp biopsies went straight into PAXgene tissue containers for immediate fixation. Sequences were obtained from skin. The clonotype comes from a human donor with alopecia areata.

The CDR3 protein: CSVGVLYEQYF. The nucleotides are TGCAGTGTAGGGGTTCTCTACGAGCAGTACTTC. This sequence uses TRBV20-1 and TRBJ2-7; the D gene is perhaps TRBD1, on 5 matching bases. Based on the germline V gene (reference sequence), the CDR1 and CDR2 sequences are DFQATT and SNEGSKA. From its cysteine to its phenylalanine, the CDR3 spans 11 amino acids. Only the CDR3 DNA stays, 33 bases, in frame from base 1. The junction carries 10 bases between V and J, which are trimmed by 7 bases and 3 bases respectively.